This T cell receptor beta chain derives from a study of blood T cell repertoires in COVID-19. Study-level background: In each case, the material was cDNA or gDNA derived from T cells, B-cell-depleted T cells, or PBMCs.

This clone appeared a single time. As handled by the study authors: Reference gene primer amplification gave nucleated cell count estimates. Sequencing was performed with immunoSEQ multiplex PCR; in TCRdb, only in-frame clones are kept and a portion is missing. The V and J calls and clone size come from that table; D and trimming were worked out from the DNA. The table lists fewer than 400,000 clones, approximately 82% of them singletons. The receptor was isolated from a man aged 25-45 years with active or convalescent COVID-19. The sequencing input was peripheral blood.

In nucleotides, the CDR3 is TGCGCCAGCAGCGGGCGACTAGCGGGGGCCTATCGCACAGATACGCAGTATTTT. Protein product: CASSGRLAGAYRTDTQYF. This rearrangement joins TRBV4-1 to TRBJ2-3; 12 bases match TRBD2. From germline, CDR1 is MGHRA and CDR2 YSYEKL. J was trimmed by 1 base and V by 5 bases; bases with no gene match: 10. CDR3 length equals 18 residues.